The source of this T cell receptor (beta chain) is a study of identifying expanded T cells in peripheral blood. This CDR3 contains 15 residues. V dropped 2 bases and J dropped 5 bases, with 16 bases sitting between them. CDR1 and CDR2 from the germline V gene are SEHNR and FQNEAQ (reference sequence). Method: immunoSEQ multiplex PCR; TCRdb's copy keeps in-frame clones and lacks some. The sample includes around 94,000 clones, approximately 81% of them seen just once. Healthy donors had no documented immune events, such as infections, while sampled. This TCR was recovered from a person aged 18 to 70 in good health. The sample taken for sequencing was blood. This chain joins TRBV7-9 and TRBJ2-7; either TRBD1 or TRBD2 may fit D (5 bases each). CDR3 sequence: CASSLPGTGLNEQYF. The CDR3 DNA follows: TGTGCCAGCAGCTTACCGGGGACCGGGCTCAACGAGCAGTACTTC.